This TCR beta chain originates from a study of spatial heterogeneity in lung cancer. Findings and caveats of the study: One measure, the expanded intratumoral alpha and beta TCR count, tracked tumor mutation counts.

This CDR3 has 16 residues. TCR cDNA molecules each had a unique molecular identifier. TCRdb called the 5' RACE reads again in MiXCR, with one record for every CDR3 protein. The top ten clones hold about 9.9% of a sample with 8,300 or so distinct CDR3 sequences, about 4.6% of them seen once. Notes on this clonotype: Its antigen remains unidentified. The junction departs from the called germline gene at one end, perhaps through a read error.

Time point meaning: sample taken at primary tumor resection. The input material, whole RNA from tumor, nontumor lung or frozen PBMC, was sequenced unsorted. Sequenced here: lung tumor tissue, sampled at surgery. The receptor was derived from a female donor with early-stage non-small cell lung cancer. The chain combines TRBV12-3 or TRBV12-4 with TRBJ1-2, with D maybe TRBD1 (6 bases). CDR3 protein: CASSSPDRHSNYGYNF. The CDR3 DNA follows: TGTGCCAGCAGTTCCCCGGACAGACACAGTAACTATGGCTACAACTTC.